The rows below give T cell receptor beta chains drawn from one sample of a study of OX40 agonist ivuxolimab in advanced cancers. Method: immunoSEQ multiplex PCR; TCRdb's copy keeps in-frame clones and lacks some. Of roughly 40,000 clones listed, nearly 90% are singletons. The sequencing used CD4+ or CD8+ T cells sorted from blood, collected in a trial of the OX40 agonist ivuxolimab. These receptors all stem from an adult with an advanced solid tumor such as melanoma, head and neck, liver or kidney cancer. Both conserved end residues are part of each CDR3. Fields, in order: V gene, J gene, D gene, CDR3 protein. D genes are given only for firm matches.

v_gene: TRBV11-2
j_gene: TRBJ2-1
d_gene: TRBD2
CDR3aa: CASSLESGVHEQFF

v_gene: TRBV6-6
j_gene: TRBJ1-5
d_gene: -
CDR3aa: CASSYRTGNQPQHF

v_gene: TRBV4-1
j_gene: TRBJ2-3
d_gene: -
CDR3aa: CASSQDRRGGGDTQYF

v_gene: TRBV9
j_gene: TRBJ1-3
d_gene: -
CDR3aa: CASSVGTSSGNTIYF

v_gene: TRBV11-3
j_gene: TRBJ2-3
d_gene: TRBD2
CDR3aa: CASSISGRADTQYF

v_gene: TRBV28
j_gene: TRBJ2-2
d_gene: TRBD1
CDR3aa: CASSPLLPPRQGASGELFF

v_gene: TRBV29-1
j_gene: TRBJ2-5
d_gene: -
CDR3aa: CSVLQGGEETQYF

v_gene: TRBV18
j_gene: TRBJ2-5
d_gene: -
CDR3aa: CASSLQRQRGTSQETQYF

v_gene: TRBV20-1
j_gene: TRBJ2-7
d_gene: -
CDR3aa: CSAKDGYEQYF

v_gene: TRBV5-6
j_gene: TRBJ2-7
d_gene: TRBD2
CDR3aa: CASSPALAGVEQYF